Listed below are T cell receptor beta chains from one sample, sequenced in a study of T cell repertoires in cytomegalovirus infection. TCRdb reprocessed the reads with MiXCR, giving one entry per CDR3 protein. The table includes approximately 910,000 distinct CDR3 sequences, less than 40% detected once. The antigens of these receptors remain unknown. The material was cultured CD8+ T cells from PBMCs, obtained from culture after CMV antigen stimulation. All receptors derive from a human donor in good health (CMV status not recorded). Some clones in this sample may be carry-over from other donors' samples. Both conserved end residues are part of each CDR3. The D gene is left open where the match is weak. Where a row states a size, it is once, few, many or the class of an expanded clone; other rows omit it.

D gene	V gene	J gene	clone size	CDR3 protein	CDR3 DNA
.	TRBV7-6	TRBJ2-2	few	CASSSDRANTGELFF	TGTGCCAGCAGTTCTGACCGCGCGAACACCGGGGAGCTGTTTTTT
.	TRBV18	TRBJ2-7	few	CASSPPTGEVMGEQYF	TGTGCCAGCTCACCACCGACAGGTGAGGTAATGGGCGAGCAGTACTTC
TRBD1	TRBV6-2/TRBV6-3	TRBJ1-5	.	CASSQDRELQPQHF	TGTGCCAGCAGCCAGGACAGGGAATTACAGCCCCAGCATTTT
.	TRBV7-4	TRBJ1-5	.	CASSSYNSGIQPQHF	TGTGCCAGCAGCTCCTACAACTCCGGGATTCAGCCCCAGCATTTT
TRBD1	TRBV7-2	TRBJ1-2	many	CASSLVNPTGEEGYTF	TGTGCCAGCAGCTTAGTCAACCCGACAGGGGAAGAAGGCTACACCTTC
.	TRBV12-5	TRBJ1-1	.	CASGSSGTQTEAFF	TGTGCTAGTGGCTCATCCGGGACCCAAACCGAAGCTTTCTTT
TRBD2	TRBV6-1	TRBJ2-1	many	CASSDSIWTSGEFDGNQFF	TGTGCCAGCAGTGACTCAATTTGGACTAGCGGGGAATTTGATGGGAATCAGTTCTTC
.	TRBV6-2/TRBV6-3	TRBJ1-2	few	CASSQPWGFDYGYTF	TGTGCCAGCAGCCAACCTTGGGGGTTTGACTATGGCTACACCTTC
.	TRBV6-2/TRBV6-3	TRBJ2-1	few	CASNRGGNNEQFF	TGTGCCAGCAACAGGGGAGGGAACAATGAGCAGTTCTTC
.	TRBV11-2	TRBJ2-1	.	CASSLFRFVEQFF	TGTGCCAGCAGTTTGTTCCGATTCGTAGAGCAGTTCTTC
TRBD2	TRBV6-6	TRBJ2-7	.	CASSYPGGGSYEQYF	TGTGCCAGCAGTTACCCGGGGGGGGGCTCCTACGAGCAGTACTTC
.	TRBV5-6	TRBJ2-7	.	CASSSDSERSYEQYF	TGTGCCAGCAGCTCCGACAGCGAACGCTCCTACGAGCAGTACTTC
.	TRBV7-9	TRBJ2-4	few	CVQGPSNSKNIQYF	TGTGTCCAGGGCCCATCCAACTCCAAAAACATTCAGTACTTC
.	TRBV12-3/TRBV12-4	TRBJ1-1	.	CASSFTPEQPGGEAFF	TGTGCCAGCAGTTTTACGCCGGAACAGCCCGGAGGAGAAGCTTTCTTT
.	TRBV6-6	TRBJ1-6	.	CAHGTHNSPLHF	TGTGCCCATGGGACACATAATTCACCCCTCCACTTT
TRBD1	TRBV7-9	TRBJ1-2	.	CASSQTRTGNYGYTF	TGTGCCAGCAGCCAGACCCGGACAGGGAACTATGGCTACACCTTC
TRBD1	TRBV10-3	TRBJ2-1	.	CAISESSGDSLYNEQFF	TGTGCCATCAGTGAGTCGTCAGGGGACAGCTTATACAATGAGCAGTTCTTC
TRBD1	TRBV7-2	TRBJ2-3	many	CASSSGTGHTDTQYF	TGTGCCAGCAGCTCCGGGACAGGGCACACAGATACGCAGTATTTT
.	TRBV19	TRBJ1-2	few	CASSAEWDRGDYGYTF	TGTGCCAGTAGTGCAGAATGGGACCGCGGGGACTATGGCTACACCTTC
.	TRBV12-3/TRBV12-4	TRBJ1-4	few	CASSLSSNEKLFF	TGTGCCAGCAGTTTATCGAGTAATGAAAAACTGTTTTTT
TRBD2	TRBV7-4	TRBJ2-7	once	CASSTGLAAYYEQYF	TGTGCCAGCAGCACGGGACTAGCCGCTTACTACGAGCAGTACTTC
TRBD1	TRBV20-1	TRBJ2-2	few	CSASYRGDELFF	TGCAGTGCTAGTTACAGGGGAGATGAGCTGTTTTTT
.	TRBV27	TRBJ1-5	.	CASSLNWDQPQHF	TGTGCCAGCAGTTTAAATTGGGATCAGCCCCAGCATTTT
.	TRBV3-1	TRBJ2-7	.	CASSYGRGGGYEQYF	TGTGCCAGCAGCTACGGCAGGGGGGGAGGCTACGAGCAGTACTTC
.	TRBV6-5	TRBJ1-3	.	CASSYERDLAGNTIYF	TGTGCCAGCAGTTACGAAAGGGATCTAGCTGGAAACACCATATATTTT
.	TRBV2	TRBJ2-7	.	CASHRGLSNYEQYF	TGTGCCAGTCATAGGGGACTGTCGAACTACGAGCAGTACTTC
.	TRBV2	TRBJ2-1	few	CATPVPGSSYNEQFF	TGTGCCACCCCAGTGCCGGGGTCCTCCTACAATGAGCAGTTCTTC
TRBD1	TRBV10-3	TRBJ2-5	.	CAISERTGYGETQYF	TGTGCCATCAGTGAGAGGACAGGGTATGGGGAGACCCAGTACTTC
.	TRBV28	TRBJ1-1	.	CASSPTRRDNSWNTEAFF	TGTGCCAGCAGTCCGACCCGACGGGACAACTCATGGAACACTGAAGCTTTCTTT
.	TRBV27	TRBJ1-4	.	CAGSLVGTNEKLFF	TGTGCCGGCAGTTTAGTGGGGACTAATGAAAAACTGTTTTTT
TRBD2	TRBV10-2	TRBJ2-5	.	CTSSGLAGEETQYF	TGCACCAGCAGTGGACTAGCGGGGGAAGAGACCCAGTACTTC
TRBD2	TRBV19	TRBJ2-4	.	CASRGRGGNIQYF	TGTGCCAGTAGGGGACGCGGGGGGAACATTCAGTACTTC